This T cell receptor beta chain came from a study of identical twins (dated by TCRdb to the mid-2010s). As for the study more broadly: TCR alpha and beta repertoires from monozygotic twins, unrelated adults of various ages and cord blood were deep-sequenced to test whether fetal clonotypes persist. To rule out contamination, the twin experiments were replicated at different times with different library preparation protocols.

What the authors observed across the whole study: Abundant cord blood beta clonotypes had fewer insertions, young adult naive repertoires showed a similar but weaker trend, and memory repertoires showed no such trend. Conclusions relied on cross-sectional statistical analysis, since the same donors could not be followed over many years. Recombination models systematically underestimated out-of-frame TCR alpha sharing in monozygotic twins but agreed with sharing between unrelated individuals. Invariant T cells such as MAIT and iNKT could partly confound zero-insertion analyses, though diverse VJ usage argued against this for most clonotypes. A weaker excess of twin sharing was found in beta out-of-frame sequences because the signal-to-noise ratio was lowered by fewer shared sequences. Compared with coincidental sharing between unrelated individuals, out-of-frame TCR alpha sequences shared between twins had an excess of sequences with low generation probability.

Libraries came from 5' RACE. Instrument on record: Illumina HiSeq 2000. Template switching added a universal primer binding site, and the final cDNA carried a unique molecular identifier that allowed TCR cDNA molecules to be counted accurately. First-strand cDNA for TCR alpha and beta chains was synthesized from specific primers in the conserved constant-segment region. To control for contamination, every cDNA library carried two barcodes: a SMART-Mk sample barcode plus Illumina barcodes. TruSeq adapter sequences along with Illumina sample barcodes were introduced in two successive PCR steps. The TCR alpha and beta cDNA libraries were sequenced on the Illumina HiSeq platform using custom primers. Per the original workflow: MiGEC was used to process raw reads and extract unique molecular identifiers, and MiXCR was used to find CDR3 positions. Recombination models were inferred per individual with the repgenHMM and IGoR tools using an EM algorithm. Shared clonotypes were analyzed with the tcR package in R, and sharing was normalized by the product of cloneset sizes. To study raw recombination free of thymic and clonal selection effects, out-of-frame nonproductive sequences were analyzed. TCRdb applied fastp at Q25 and MiXCR to the public reads, then kept only in-frame beta chains. All rows with the same CDR3 protein become a single entry with the most common DNA and genes. The V and J calls follow TCRdb's processing rather than the paper's. This sample gives 1.5 million or so distinct CDR3 sequences in total; 25% to 35% of them show up just once. Around 0.25% of the sample comes from the top ten.

The CDR3 runs 13 residues from the cysteine to the phenylalanine. CDR3 DNA only is kept here, 39 bases in frame from base 1. CDR1 and CDR2 are read off the germline V gene as MGHDK and SYGVNS. V was cut back by 11 bases and J by 2 bases, leaving a gap of 14 bases between them. Every donor was a healthy Caucasian. Comments on this clonotype: Its recognized antigen is unknown. Nothing much larger sits one base from this clone, and base qualities are not available.

Material for sequencing was cord blood. The V and J genes are TRBV25-1 and TRBJ2-3; the D gene is unclear. This TCR came from a newborn girl in good health. DNA sequence: TGTGCCTCCCTGGGGTGGTCCACAGATACGCAGTATTTT. This codes for CASLGWSTDTQYF.